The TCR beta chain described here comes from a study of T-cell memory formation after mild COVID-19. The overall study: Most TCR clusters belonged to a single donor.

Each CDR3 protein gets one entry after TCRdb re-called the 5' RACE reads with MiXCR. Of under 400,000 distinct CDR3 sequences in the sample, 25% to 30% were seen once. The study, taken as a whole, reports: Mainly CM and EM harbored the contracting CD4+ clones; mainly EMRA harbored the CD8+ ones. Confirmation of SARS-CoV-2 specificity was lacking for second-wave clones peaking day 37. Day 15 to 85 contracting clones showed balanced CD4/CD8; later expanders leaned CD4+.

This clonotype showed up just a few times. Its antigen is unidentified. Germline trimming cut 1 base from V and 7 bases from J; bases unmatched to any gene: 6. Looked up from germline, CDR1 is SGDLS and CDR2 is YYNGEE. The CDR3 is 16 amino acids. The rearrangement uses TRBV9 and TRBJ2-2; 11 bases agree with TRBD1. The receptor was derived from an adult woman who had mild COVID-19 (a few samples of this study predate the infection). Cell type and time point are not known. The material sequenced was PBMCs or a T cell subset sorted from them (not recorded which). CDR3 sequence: CASSVTGQGAVGELFF. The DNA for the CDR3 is TGTGCCAGCAGCGTAACCGGACAGGGGGCTGTCGGGGAGCTGTTTTTT.